This T cell receptor (beta chain) was observed in a study of OX40 agonist ivuxolimab in advanced cancers. At the level of the study: Dose-escalation cases comprised hepatocellular carcinoma, melanoma, renal cell or head and neck cancer. Partial responses occurred in Three dose-escalation patients, one with hepatocellular carcinoma and two with cutaneous melanoma.

V was pared by 2 bases and J by 5 bases, with 15 bases between. CDR3 length: 15 residues. The V gene's germline CDR1 is SGHNT and CDR2 YENEEA. Repertoires were generated with immunoSEQ multiplex PCR, while TCRdb's copy carries only in-frame clones and drops some. The sample includes 45,000 to 55,000 clones, roughly 94% seen only once; the top ten take approximately 12%. The material was CD4+ or CD8+ T cells sorted from blood, obtained in a trial of the OX40 agonist ivuxolimab. V gene TRBV11-3 combines with J gene TRBJ2-5; D is perhaps TRBD2 (6 bases). The clonotype was recovered from an adult with an advanced solid tumor such as melanoma, head and neck, liver or kidney cancer. CDR3 region: CASSLNRNGGETQYF. The CDR3 nucleotides are TGTGCCAGCAGCTTAAACAGGAACGGAGGGGAGACCCAGTACTTC.